This TCR beta chain was identified during a study of blood T cell repertoires in COVID-19. The data were produced by immunoSEQ multiplex PCR, yet TCRdb's version contains in-frame clones alone and is incomplete. This sample has about 78,000 clones; approximately 86% occur once, and the top ten carry 4.5% to 5%. Germline V gene data show CDR1 as LGHDT and CDR2 as YNNKEL (reference sequence). The CDR3 is 17 residues long. V dropped 1 base and J dropped 8; count of bases not matched to a gene: 10. The sequence was collected from a man between 50 and 59 years old with active or convalescent COVID-19. The V gene is TRBV3-1 (or the pseudogene TRBV3-2), the J gene TRBJ1-4; 10 nucleotides line up with TRBD1. Input material: peripheral blood. For the CDR3, the DNA is TGTGCCAGCAGCCAAGTCAGGACAGGGGGAGTTCGAGAAAAACTGTTTTTT. Translated: CASSQVRTGGVREKLFF.